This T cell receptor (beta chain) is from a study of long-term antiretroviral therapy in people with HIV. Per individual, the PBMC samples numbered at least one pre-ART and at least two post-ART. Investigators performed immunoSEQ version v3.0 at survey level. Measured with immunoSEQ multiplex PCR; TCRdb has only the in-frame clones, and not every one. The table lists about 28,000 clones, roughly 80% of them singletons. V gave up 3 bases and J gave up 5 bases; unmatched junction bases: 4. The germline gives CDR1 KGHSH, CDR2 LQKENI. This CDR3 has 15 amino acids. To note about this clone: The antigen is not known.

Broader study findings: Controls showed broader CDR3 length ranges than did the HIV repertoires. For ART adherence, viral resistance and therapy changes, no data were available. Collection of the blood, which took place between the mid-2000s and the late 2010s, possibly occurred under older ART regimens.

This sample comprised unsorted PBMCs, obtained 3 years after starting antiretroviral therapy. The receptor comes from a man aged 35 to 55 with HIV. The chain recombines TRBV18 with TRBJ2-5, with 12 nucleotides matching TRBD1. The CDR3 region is CASSPGQGAVETQYF. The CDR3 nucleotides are TGTGCCAGCTCACCGGGACAGGGGGCGGTGGAGACCCAGTACTTC. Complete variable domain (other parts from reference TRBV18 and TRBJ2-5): NAGVMQNPRHLVRRRGQEARLRCSPMKGHSHVYWYRQLPEEGLKFMVYLQKENIIDESGMPKERFSAEFPKEGPSILRIQQVVRGDSAAYFCASSPGQGAVETQYFGPGTRLLVL.